Described below is a single T cell receptor (beta chain) sequence and its context. V was cut by 4 bases and J by 4 bases, with 9 bases left in between. This CDR3 has 13 amino acids. CDR1 SGHRS and CDR2 YFSETQ come from the germline V gene. This sample is part of a study of T cell changes during pregnancy in multiple sclerosis. Measured with immunoSEQ multiplex PCR; TCRdb has only the in-frame clones, and not every one. The table shows about 68,000 clones, with roughly nine tenths occurring only once. The J gene is TRBJ1-3, the V gene TRBV5-1; D unresolved. The TCR originated in a female donor with multiple sclerosis, enrolled in a pregnancy study. Sequencing used peripheral blood, obtained in the second trimester of pregnancy. In nucleotides, the CDR3 is TGCGCCAGCAGCCCTGTCCCCGGAAACACCATATATTTT. It specifies CASSPVPGNTIYF.